This T cell receptor (beta chain) is from a study of metastatic and nonmetastatic thyroid tumors. Study details: It was across blood and tumor or nodule tissue from malignant and benign thyroid patients that repertoires were compared.

The V end lost 1 base, the J end lost 0 bases, and 7 bases lay between the germline ends. The CDR3 length is 15 residues. The V gene's germline CDR1 is KGHSH and CDR2 LQKENI. The entire patient cohort was treatment-naive prior to thyroid surgery. In the original analysis: Across clinicopathological groups, CDR3 differences served as the basis for building a distant-metastasis classifier for papillary thyroid cancer. TCRdb redid the clone calls on the PCR reads using MiXCR. These V and J calls are TCRdb output, not the study's own analysis. The table lists about 70,000 clones, less than 20% of them singletons, with 9.5% to 15% in the top ten. Details on this clone: What it recognizes is unknown.

Study-wide findings and caveats: Malignant tumors reportedly showed significantly higher TCR beta diversity than benign nodules in both blood and tumor.

The TCR sequence derives from a female donor with papillary thyroid cancer or a benign thyroid nodule (not recorded which). Some clones in this sample may be carry-over from other donors' samples. Sequencing was done on a sample of blood. The chain joins TRBV18 to TRBJ1-3, with a possible D match to TRBD1 (5 bases). This CDR3 is CASSPRGFSGNTIYF. The CDR3 DNA reads as TGTGCCAGCTCACCACGGGGGTTCTCTGGAAACACCATATATTTT. The full variable domain, with the rest looked up from reference TRBV18 and TRBJ1-3, is NAGVMQNPRHLVRRRGQEARLRCSPMKGHSHVYWYRQLPEEGLKFMVYLQKENIIDESGMPKERFSAEFPKEGPSILRIQQVVRGDSAAYFCASSPRGFSGNTIYFGEGSWLTVV.